Below, one T cell receptor (beta chain) is given with its context. The antigen remains unidentified. MiXCR, applied by TCRdb to the reads, yields one record per CDR3 protein. The table shows almost 550,000 distinct CDR3 sequences, with approximately 15% occurring only once. The sample originates from a study of T cell repertoires in cytomegalovirus infection. Study at large: CMV infection plus the matching HLA type was flagged by public TCR beta signatures.

Germline loops: CDR1 SGHNT, CDR2 YENEEA. Losses at the gene ends were 5 bases for V and 15 bases for J; bases not matched to a gene: 5. This CDR3 contains 13 residues. Study outcomes and limitations: Dominant in the ex vivo response were TCR beta clonotypes restricted by HLA-C and specific for CMV. Totalled public TCR beta family frequency picked out people who carried CMV plus the relevant HLA.

The chain joins TRBV11-3 to TRBJ2-3; the match to TRBD2 covers 16 bases. The sample consisted of CD8+ T cells from PBMCs. This TCR was sampled from a human donor in good health (CMV status not recorded). Some clones in this sample may be carry-over from other donors' samples. CDR3 sequence reads: CASSPGTSGGAYF. CDR3 DNA sequence: TGTGCCAGCAGCCCCGGGACTAGCGGGGGGGCATATTTT.